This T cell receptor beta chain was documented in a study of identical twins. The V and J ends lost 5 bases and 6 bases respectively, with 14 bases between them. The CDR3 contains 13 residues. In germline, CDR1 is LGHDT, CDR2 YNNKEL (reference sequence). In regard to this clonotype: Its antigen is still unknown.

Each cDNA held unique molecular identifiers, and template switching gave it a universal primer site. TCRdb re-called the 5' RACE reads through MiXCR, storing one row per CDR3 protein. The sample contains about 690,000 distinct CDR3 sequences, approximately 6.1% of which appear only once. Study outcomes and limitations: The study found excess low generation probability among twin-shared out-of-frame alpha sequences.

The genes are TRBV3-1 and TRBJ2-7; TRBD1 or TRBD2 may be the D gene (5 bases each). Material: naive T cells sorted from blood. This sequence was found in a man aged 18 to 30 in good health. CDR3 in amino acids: CASSWGKGSEQYF. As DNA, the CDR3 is TGTGCCAGCAGCTGGGGGAAAGGCTCCGAGCAGTACTTC.